The 11 T cell receptor beta chains listed next were all sequenced from one sample in a study of T cells in Graves' hyperthyroidism and ophthalmopathy. Researchers amplified the TCR beta CDR3 regions from RNA transcripts. During a first-round RT-PCR of the TCR CDR3, the HTBI primer set was used. In TCRdb, the multiplex PCR reads were re-called with MiXCR into one record per CDR3 protein. The sample includes hundreds of thousands of distinct CDR3 sequences, more than 30% of them seen just once. Sequenced input: blood. The receptor source for this set is a man aged 18 to 30 with Graves' hyperthyroidism.

Ten or more counts support this clonotype. The V gene is TRBV6-1, the J gene TRBJ1-1; D possibly corresponds to TRBD1 (6 bases). The CDR3 totals 12 residues. V lost 5 bases and J 6 bases, leaving 10 bases between the germline ends. Germline CDR1 MNHNS, CDR2 SASEGT. The DNA of the CDR3 is TGTGCCAGCAGTAACAGGGTTTCTGAAGCTTTCTTT. This codes for CASSNRVSEAFF.

This clonotype was seen a single time. The junction does not match germline at one end; this may be a read error. V gene TRBV7-6 combines with J gene TRBJ1-4; D might be TRBD1 (5 bases). The germline V gene encodes CDR1 SGHVS and CDR2 FNYEAQ. The CDR3 sequence is 16 residues long. This CDR3 reads CANSPTPGLMNEKLFF. Written as DNA, the CDR3 is TGTGCCAACAGCCCGACTCCGGGACTGATGAATGAAAAACTGTTTTTT.

This clonotype was seen repeatedly, ten times or more. This chain links TRBV9 with TRBJ2-5; D is unresolved. The CDR3 has 14 residues. Between the trimmed V and J ends, which lost 0 bases and 5 bases, there was a span of 11 bases. CDR1 is SGDLS and CDR2 is YYNGEE in the germline V gene. CDR3 region: CASSVASAVETQYF. CDR3 in DNA: TGTGCCAGCAGCGTAGCTTCGGCGGTCGAGACCCAGTACTTC.

This clonotype appeared a few times. The chain couples TRBV25-1 to TRBJ2-5, with D possibly being TRBD1 (6 bases). Germline CDR1 and CDR2: MGHDK and SYGVNS. This CDR3 has 14 residues. V was clipped by 6 bases and J by 9 bases, with 20 bases between them. The CDR3 region has the DNA TGTGCCAGCAGCAAGGACAGTGGAGTACAGCCCCAGTACTTC. This gives the protein CASSKDSGVQPQYF.

This clonotype was found many times. The gene calls are TRBV15 and TRBJ2-7; no clear D gene. This CDR3 is built from 12 residues. V was cut by 5 bases and J by 3 bases, with 8 bases left in between. Per the germline V gene, CDR1 is LNHNV and CDR2 is YYDKDF (reference sequence). CDR3 region: CATSATGYEQYF. As DNA, the CDR3 is TGTGCCACCAGCGCGACGGGCTACGAGCAGTACTTC.

The table lists this clonotype with many counts. The gene calls are TRBV20-1 and TRBJ2-6; D unresolved. Trimming left V 1 base short and J 4 bases short, with 11 bases between. The V gene's germline CDR1 is DFQATT and CDR2 SNEGSKA (reference sequence). The CDR3 contains 15 residues. CDR3 region: CSARAEYTGANVLTF. CDR3 bases: TGCAGTGCTAGAGCGGAGTACACCGGGGCCAACGTCCTGACTTTC.

V is TRBV5-1 and J is TRBJ1-6; D is perhaps TRBD1 (5 bases). There are 14 residues in the CDR3. The V end was cut by 0 bases, the J end by 8 bases, with 9 bases between. From germline, CDR1 is SGHRS and CDR2 YFSETQ. The CDR3 loop reads CASSLAGNDSPLHF. CDR3 nucleotides: TGCGCCAGCAGCTTGGCAGGGAACGATTCACCCCTCCACTTT.

The chain is built from TRBV6-6 and TRBJ2-6; D ambiguous. The ends were cut back, 2 bases at V and 0 bases at J, with 11 bases in the middle. Germline V gives CDR1 MNHNY, CDR2 SVGAGI (reference sequence). The CDR3 runs to 17 residues. As DNA, the CDR3 is TGTGCCAGCAGTTACCTCCAGGATTCCTCTGGGGCCAACGTCCTGACTTTC. It encodes CASSYLQDSSGANVLTF.

The chain is built from TRBV7-2 and TRBJ2-5, with 15 bases identical to TRBD2. Unmatched junction bases numbered 11, after V lost 4 bases and J lost 5 bases. CDR1 and CDR2 (germline): SGHTA, FQGNSA. The CDR3 covers 18 residues. In DNA, the CDR3 is TGTGCCAGCAGCTCGGGACTAGCGGGGGGAGATTCTCTGGAGACCCAGTACTTC. Its translation: CASSSGLAGGDSLETQYF. Together with reference TRBV7-2 and TRBJ2-5, the CDR3 gives the full variable domain: GAGVSQSPSNKVTEKGKDVELRCDPISGHTALYWYRQSLGQGLEFLIYFQGNSAPDKSGLPSDRFSAERTGGSVSTLTIQRTQQEDSAVYLCASSSGLAGGDSLETQYFGPGTRLLVL.

This clonotype was seen just once. The chain recombines TRBV4-1 with TRBJ2-5; tentatively, D is TRBD2 (6 bases). With 0 bases removed from V and 1 base from J, the gap between germline ends came to 15 bases. Germline V gene sequence: CDR1 MGHRA, CDR2 YSYEKL. This CDR3 contains 17 residues. The CDR3 sequence is CASSQDGTSLFQETQYF. The CDR3 nucleotides are TGCGCCAGCAGCCAAGATGGGACTTCCCTCTTCCAAGAGACCCAGTACTTC.

This chain links TRBV20-1 with TRBJ2-7; no reliable D call. The CDR3 sequence is 12 residues long. V lost 3 bases and J 3 bases, leaving 9 bases between the germline ends. CDR1 DFQATT and CDR2 SNEGSKA come from the germline V gene (reference sequence). CDR3 residues: CSASRELYEQYF. The CDR3 DNA is TGCAGTGCTAGTAGAGAACTCTACGAGCAGTACTTC.